This T cell receptor (beta chain) was identified in a study of T cell repertoires in cytomegalovirus infection. TCRdb ran MiXCR on the reads and lists one entry per CDR3 protein. The sample lists under 200,000 distinct CDR3 sequences, roughly 9% occurring once. This clonotype appeared many times. Its cognate antigen is unknown. Points from the study as a whole: In two of eight donors, the top clonotype was HLA-C-restricted CMV-specific.

The CDR3 spans 15 residues. The germline gives CDR1 SGHKS, CDR2 YYEKEE (reference sequence). The V gene end was trimmed by 1 base and the J gene end by 7 bases; junction bases not matched to a gene: 4. The receptor was derived from a human donor in good health (CMV status not recorded). Some clones in this sample may be carry-over from other donors' samples. The chain carries TRBV5-5 and TRBJ1-6; 8 positions match TRBD1. Sequencing was carried out using PBMCs. In DNA form, the CDR3 reads TGTGCCAGCAGCTTGTGGACAGGGTGGAATTCACCCCTCCACTTT. It is translated as CASSLWTGWNSPLHF.